The TCR beta chain described here comes from a study of blood T cell repertoires in COVID-19. Study information: The origin of the acute and convalescent COVID-19 samples was the United States, Italy and Spain. In each case, the material was cDNA or gDNA derived from T cells, B-cell-depleted T cells, or PBMCs.

The CDR3 is 15 amino acids. Germline-derived CDR1 and CDR2 are LNHDA and SQIVND (reference sequence). V trimming: 6 bases; J trimming: 7 bases; junction bases outside the gene matches: 9. This clone was observed once. Participants spanned ages roughly 18 to 90 years and resided in about 24 US areas. As originally analysed: Amplification with reference gene primers provided the estimates of nucleated cell counts. Only in-frame clones appear in the TCRdb table, and some are missing; sequencing was by immunoSEQ multiplex PCR. V and J calls and clone size are as listed in that table; D and trimming were resolved from the DNA. The profile shows approximately 200,000 clones, roughly 87% of them singletons.

Material for sequencing was PBMCs or T cells enriched from blood (not recorded which). The chain recombines TRBV19 with TRBJ1-1, with 12 bases that match TRBD1. This TCR came from a woman aged 30 to 39 who had recovered from COVID-19. CDR3 bases: TGTGCCAGTAGGGCCCCCGGGACAGGGGGCGATGAAGCTTTCTTT. This translates into CASRAPGTGGDEAFF.